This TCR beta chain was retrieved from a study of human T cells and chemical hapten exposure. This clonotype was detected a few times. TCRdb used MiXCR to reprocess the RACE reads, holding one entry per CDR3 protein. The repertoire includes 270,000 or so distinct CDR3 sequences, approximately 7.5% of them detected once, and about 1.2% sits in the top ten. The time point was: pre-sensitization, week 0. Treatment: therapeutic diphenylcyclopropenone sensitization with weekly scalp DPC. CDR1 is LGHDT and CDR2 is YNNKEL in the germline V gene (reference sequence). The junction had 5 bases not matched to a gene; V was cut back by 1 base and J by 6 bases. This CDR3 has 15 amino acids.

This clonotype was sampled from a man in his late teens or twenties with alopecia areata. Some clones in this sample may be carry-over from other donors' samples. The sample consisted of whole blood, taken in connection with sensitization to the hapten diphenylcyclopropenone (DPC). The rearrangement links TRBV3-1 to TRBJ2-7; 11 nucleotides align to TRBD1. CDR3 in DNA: TGTGCCAGCAGCCAAGCCAGGGACAGGGGGGCCGAGCAGTACTTC. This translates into CASSQARDRGAEQYF.